These 14 T cell receptor beta chains were sequenced from one sample in a study of T-cell memory formation after mild COVID-19. TCRdb redid the calling of the 5' RACE reads with MiXCR, one entry per CDR3 protein. The sample contains 300,000 to 400,000 distinct CDR3 sequences, about 13% of which appear only once. Sequencing was done on a sample of PBMCs or a T cell subset sorted from them (not recorded which). The receptors come from a man aged 18 to 29 who had mild COVID-19 (a few samples of this study predate the infection). Cell type and time point are not known.

This clonotype came up many times. This rearrangement joins TRBV7-2 to TRBJ2-4, with D possibly matching TRBD1 (5 bases). The CDR3 spans 16 residues. In germline, CDR1 is SGHTA, CDR2 FQGNSA. Trimming removed 0 bases at V and 1 base at J, with 10 bases between. CDR3 protein: CASSLASQEAKNIQYF. The CDR3 DNA reads as TGTGCCAGCAGCTTAGCGTCACAGGAGGCCAAAAACATTCAGTACTTC.

This clonotype has a handful of counts. The chain uses TRBV7-9 and TRBJ2-1; 8 bases fit TRBD1. This CDR3 spans 16 amino acids. Germline assignment: CDR1 SEHNR and CDR2 FQNEAQ (reference sequence). The ends lost 5 bases at V and 1 base at J; junction bases unmatched: 7. CDR3 bases: TGTGCCAGCAGCCTCCCGACAGGGGTATCCTACAATGAGCAGTTCTTC. This codes for CASSLPTGVSYNEQFF.

This clonotype was observed a handful of times. The V and J genes are TRBV5-1 and TRBJ2-3; D is perhaps TRBD1 (5 bases). The CDR3 is made up of 15 amino acids. CDR1 and CDR2 from the germline V gene are SGHRS and YFSETQ. Trimming cost V 2 bases and J 6 bases, with 16 bases left between them. The CDR3 DNA is TGCGCCAGCAGCTTTTCAGGGCCGGGCGTCGATACGCAGTATTTT. It is translated as CASSFSGPGVDTQYF.

This chain connects TRBV6-6 to TRBJ2-7, with 9 bases lining up with TRBD2. V shed 5 bases, J shed 4 bases, and the junction held 9 bases outside the gene matches. This CDR3 is built from 15 residues. Germline-derived CDR1 and CDR2 are MNHNY and SVGAGI (reference sequence). Here the CDR3 reads CASSPTAGGLYEQYF. In DNA form, the CDR3 reads TGTGCCAGCAGTCCCACAGCGGGGGGCCTGTACGAGCAGTACTTC.

J is TRBJ1-5 and V is TRBV6-5; TRBD1 is a possible D gene (5 bases). CDR1 is MNHEY and CDR2 is SVGAGI in the germline V gene. There are 15 residues in the CDR3. The ends were cut back, 2 bases at V and 6 bases at J, with 14 bases in the middle. The chain's CDR3 is CASSYGHGAGQPQHF. The CDR3 nucleotides are TGTGCCAGCAGTTACGGACACGGGGCGGGTCAGCCCCAGCATTTT.

This clonotype was seen more than once but under ten times. This chain links TRBV6-4 with TRBJ1-6; 7 nucleotides line up with TRBD1. The CDR3 loop spans 13 amino acids. The germline CDR1 and CDR2 sequences are MRHNA and SNTAGT. V lost 4 bases and J lost 10; bases outside the gene matches: 4. The CDR3 sequence is CASSAGTVSPLHF. The DNA for the CDR3 is TGTGCCAGCAGTGCAGGGACAGTGTCACCCCTCCACTTT.

V gene TRBV6-5 combines with J gene TRBJ2-2, with TRBD2 matching over 9 bases. Germline-derived CDR1 and CDR2 are MNHEY and SVGAGI. The J segment lost 7 bases and the V segment lost 2 bases, leaving 5 bases of the junction unmatched. This CDR3 has 15 amino acids. CDR3 amino acids: CASSYVAGEGGELFF. In DNA form, the CDR3 reads TGTGCCAGCAGTTACGTAGCGGGAGAGGGCGGGGAGCTGTTTTTT.

This clonotype was seen only a few times. This chain links TRBV21-1 with TRBJ2-7; the D call of TRBD1 is as the table states it, not checked on the DNA. TRBV21-1 is given as a pseudogene. CDR3 length: 15 amino acids. The CDR3 DNA reads TGTGCCAGCAGCCCCAGGAAGGCAGGGGGCTACGAGCAGTACGTC. Translation gives CASSPRKAGGYEQYV.

This clonotype was seen repeatedly, ten times or more. V is TRBV6-5 and J is TRBJ2-1; 12 positions agree with TRBD1. Germline loops: CDR1 MNHEY, CDR2 SVGAGI. This CDR3 is built from 15 residues. V shed 3 bases and J 9 bases; nucleotides not matched to a gene: 6. CDR3 DNA: TGTGCCAGCAGTTATAGGGACAGGGGGCGGGCTGAGCAGTTCTTC. Its protein product is CASSYRDRGRAEQFF.

In its sample, this clonotype was seen many times. The V call is TRBV18, the J call TRBJ1-1, with 8 bases matching TRBD1. Per germline, CDR1 KGHSH and CDR2 LQKENI. Unmatched junction bases numbered 3, after V lost 5 bases and J lost 1 base. The CDR3 is 14 amino acids. This chain's CDR3 is CASSAGQANTEAFF. CDR3 bases: TGTGCCAGCTCAGCGGGACAGGCGAACACTGAAGCTTTCTTT.

This clonotype was recorded at least ten times. This sequence joins TRBV15 and TRBJ1-2, with D possibly being TRBD1 (5 bases). V was clipped by 3 bases and J by 9 bases, with 17 bases between them. Germline V gene sequence: CDR1 LNHNV, CDR2 YYDKDF (reference sequence). The CDR3 totals 14 residues. The CDR3 DNA is TGTGCCACCAGCAGGTCAGATAGCGAGGGGAGCTACACCTTC. This sequence encodes CATSRSDSEGSYTF.

This clonotype was recorded a few times. J is TRBJ1-6 and V is TRBV7-2, with no clear D. The CDR3 is made up of 15 amino acids. The V end lost 2 bases, the J end lost 7 bases, and 12 bases lay between the germline ends. Germline V gene data show CDR1 as SGHTA and CDR2 as FQGNSA. The CDR3: CASSLRAGLNSPLHF. CDR3 nucleotide sequence: TGTGCCAGCAGCTTAAGGGCAGGCCTAAATTCACCCCTCCACTTT.

The gene calls are TRBV5-1 and TRBJ2-2; 8 bases match TRBD2. The CDR3 spans 14 residues. Germline values: CDR1 SGHRS, CDR2 YFSETQ. Unmatched junction bases numbered 4, after V lost 6 bases and J lost 3 bases. CDR3 DNA sequence: TGCGCCAGCAATCTCGGGGGGGACACCGGGGAGCTGTTTTTT. Translation: CASNLGGDTGELFF.

This clonotype was recorded many times. V and J are TRBV5-1 and TRBJ2-5; 9 nucleotides match TRBD1. CDR1 SGHRS and CDR2 YFSETQ come from the germline V gene. The CDR3 extends over 15 amino acids. V trimming: 4 bases; J trimming: 5 bases; junction bases outside the gene matches: 9. The CDR3 nucleotides read TGCGCCAGCAGCCCCCTGACAGGGGGGTTGGAGACCCAGTACTTC. It is translated as CASSPLTGGLETQYF.